This T cell receptor beta chain was sequenced in a study of control samples from healthy donors and cancer patients. Unmatched junction bases numbered 14, after V lost 4 bases and J lost 4 bases. Germline loops: CDR1 SGHRS, CDR2 YFSETQ. The CDR3 is made up of 17 amino acids. TCRdb's copy holds only in-frame clones and misses some; the assay was immunoSEQ multiplex PCR. The data show about 86,000 clones, 85% to 95% seen once. Source material: blood. The rearrangement joins TRBV5-1 to TRBJ1-1; 9 bases line up with TRBD1. The clonotype was recovered from a woman between 25 and 40 years old in good health. CDR3 residues: CASSGGTGIGAGTEAFF. Written as DNA, the CDR3 is TGCGCCAGCAGCGGCGGGACAGGGATCGGTGCGGGCACTGAAGCTTTCTTT.